This T cell receptor beta chain derives from a study of beta chain features in type 1 diabetes. Notes on the study in general: Insertions were fewer and deletions more numerous at VDJ junctions in type 1 diabetes patients. Across patients, naive, central memory and Treg TCRB repertoires exhibited apparently greater similarity than was observed across healthy donors.

The junction had 6 bases not matched to a gene; V was cut back by 3 bases and J by 6 bases. This CDR3 contains 17 residues. In germline, CDR1 is MDHEN, CDR2 SYDVKM. As every portion of the isolated RNA was reverse transcribed, the sequencing read expressed TCRB transcripts. Some clones are missing from TCRdb's copy, which holds only in-frame ones; the method was immunoSEQ multiplex PCR. The sample has approximately 200,000 clones, about 9.3% seen once. This clone was detected a few times. Its antigen remains unknown. The chain carries TRBV28 and TRBJ2-3, with 16 bases fitting TRBD2. This receptor was identified in a young woman in good health. Sequencing input: naive CD4+ T cells from blood. CDR3 coding DNA: TGTGCCAGCAGTTTGTCGGGACTAGCGGGGGGGCGGGATACGCAGTATTTT. Translating gives CASSLSGLAGGRDTQYF.